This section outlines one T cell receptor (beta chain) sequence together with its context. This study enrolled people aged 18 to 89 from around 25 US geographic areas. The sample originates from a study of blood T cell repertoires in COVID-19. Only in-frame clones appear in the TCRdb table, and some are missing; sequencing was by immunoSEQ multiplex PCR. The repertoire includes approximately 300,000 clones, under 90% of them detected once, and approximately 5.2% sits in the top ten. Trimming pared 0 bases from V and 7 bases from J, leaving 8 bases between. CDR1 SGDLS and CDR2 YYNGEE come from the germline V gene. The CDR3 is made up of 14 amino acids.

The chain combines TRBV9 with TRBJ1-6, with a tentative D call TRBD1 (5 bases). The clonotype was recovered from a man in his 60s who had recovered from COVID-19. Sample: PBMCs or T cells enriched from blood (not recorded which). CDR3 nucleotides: TGTGCCAGCAGCGTAGTGGACACCAATTCACCCCTCCACTTT. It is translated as CASSVVDTNSPLHF. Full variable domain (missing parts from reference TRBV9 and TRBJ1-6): DSGVTQTPKHLITATGQRVTLRCSPRSGDLSVYWYQQSLDQGLQFLIQYYNGEERAKGNILERFSAQQFPDLHSELNLSSLELGDSALYFCASSVVDTNSPLHFGNGTRLTVT.